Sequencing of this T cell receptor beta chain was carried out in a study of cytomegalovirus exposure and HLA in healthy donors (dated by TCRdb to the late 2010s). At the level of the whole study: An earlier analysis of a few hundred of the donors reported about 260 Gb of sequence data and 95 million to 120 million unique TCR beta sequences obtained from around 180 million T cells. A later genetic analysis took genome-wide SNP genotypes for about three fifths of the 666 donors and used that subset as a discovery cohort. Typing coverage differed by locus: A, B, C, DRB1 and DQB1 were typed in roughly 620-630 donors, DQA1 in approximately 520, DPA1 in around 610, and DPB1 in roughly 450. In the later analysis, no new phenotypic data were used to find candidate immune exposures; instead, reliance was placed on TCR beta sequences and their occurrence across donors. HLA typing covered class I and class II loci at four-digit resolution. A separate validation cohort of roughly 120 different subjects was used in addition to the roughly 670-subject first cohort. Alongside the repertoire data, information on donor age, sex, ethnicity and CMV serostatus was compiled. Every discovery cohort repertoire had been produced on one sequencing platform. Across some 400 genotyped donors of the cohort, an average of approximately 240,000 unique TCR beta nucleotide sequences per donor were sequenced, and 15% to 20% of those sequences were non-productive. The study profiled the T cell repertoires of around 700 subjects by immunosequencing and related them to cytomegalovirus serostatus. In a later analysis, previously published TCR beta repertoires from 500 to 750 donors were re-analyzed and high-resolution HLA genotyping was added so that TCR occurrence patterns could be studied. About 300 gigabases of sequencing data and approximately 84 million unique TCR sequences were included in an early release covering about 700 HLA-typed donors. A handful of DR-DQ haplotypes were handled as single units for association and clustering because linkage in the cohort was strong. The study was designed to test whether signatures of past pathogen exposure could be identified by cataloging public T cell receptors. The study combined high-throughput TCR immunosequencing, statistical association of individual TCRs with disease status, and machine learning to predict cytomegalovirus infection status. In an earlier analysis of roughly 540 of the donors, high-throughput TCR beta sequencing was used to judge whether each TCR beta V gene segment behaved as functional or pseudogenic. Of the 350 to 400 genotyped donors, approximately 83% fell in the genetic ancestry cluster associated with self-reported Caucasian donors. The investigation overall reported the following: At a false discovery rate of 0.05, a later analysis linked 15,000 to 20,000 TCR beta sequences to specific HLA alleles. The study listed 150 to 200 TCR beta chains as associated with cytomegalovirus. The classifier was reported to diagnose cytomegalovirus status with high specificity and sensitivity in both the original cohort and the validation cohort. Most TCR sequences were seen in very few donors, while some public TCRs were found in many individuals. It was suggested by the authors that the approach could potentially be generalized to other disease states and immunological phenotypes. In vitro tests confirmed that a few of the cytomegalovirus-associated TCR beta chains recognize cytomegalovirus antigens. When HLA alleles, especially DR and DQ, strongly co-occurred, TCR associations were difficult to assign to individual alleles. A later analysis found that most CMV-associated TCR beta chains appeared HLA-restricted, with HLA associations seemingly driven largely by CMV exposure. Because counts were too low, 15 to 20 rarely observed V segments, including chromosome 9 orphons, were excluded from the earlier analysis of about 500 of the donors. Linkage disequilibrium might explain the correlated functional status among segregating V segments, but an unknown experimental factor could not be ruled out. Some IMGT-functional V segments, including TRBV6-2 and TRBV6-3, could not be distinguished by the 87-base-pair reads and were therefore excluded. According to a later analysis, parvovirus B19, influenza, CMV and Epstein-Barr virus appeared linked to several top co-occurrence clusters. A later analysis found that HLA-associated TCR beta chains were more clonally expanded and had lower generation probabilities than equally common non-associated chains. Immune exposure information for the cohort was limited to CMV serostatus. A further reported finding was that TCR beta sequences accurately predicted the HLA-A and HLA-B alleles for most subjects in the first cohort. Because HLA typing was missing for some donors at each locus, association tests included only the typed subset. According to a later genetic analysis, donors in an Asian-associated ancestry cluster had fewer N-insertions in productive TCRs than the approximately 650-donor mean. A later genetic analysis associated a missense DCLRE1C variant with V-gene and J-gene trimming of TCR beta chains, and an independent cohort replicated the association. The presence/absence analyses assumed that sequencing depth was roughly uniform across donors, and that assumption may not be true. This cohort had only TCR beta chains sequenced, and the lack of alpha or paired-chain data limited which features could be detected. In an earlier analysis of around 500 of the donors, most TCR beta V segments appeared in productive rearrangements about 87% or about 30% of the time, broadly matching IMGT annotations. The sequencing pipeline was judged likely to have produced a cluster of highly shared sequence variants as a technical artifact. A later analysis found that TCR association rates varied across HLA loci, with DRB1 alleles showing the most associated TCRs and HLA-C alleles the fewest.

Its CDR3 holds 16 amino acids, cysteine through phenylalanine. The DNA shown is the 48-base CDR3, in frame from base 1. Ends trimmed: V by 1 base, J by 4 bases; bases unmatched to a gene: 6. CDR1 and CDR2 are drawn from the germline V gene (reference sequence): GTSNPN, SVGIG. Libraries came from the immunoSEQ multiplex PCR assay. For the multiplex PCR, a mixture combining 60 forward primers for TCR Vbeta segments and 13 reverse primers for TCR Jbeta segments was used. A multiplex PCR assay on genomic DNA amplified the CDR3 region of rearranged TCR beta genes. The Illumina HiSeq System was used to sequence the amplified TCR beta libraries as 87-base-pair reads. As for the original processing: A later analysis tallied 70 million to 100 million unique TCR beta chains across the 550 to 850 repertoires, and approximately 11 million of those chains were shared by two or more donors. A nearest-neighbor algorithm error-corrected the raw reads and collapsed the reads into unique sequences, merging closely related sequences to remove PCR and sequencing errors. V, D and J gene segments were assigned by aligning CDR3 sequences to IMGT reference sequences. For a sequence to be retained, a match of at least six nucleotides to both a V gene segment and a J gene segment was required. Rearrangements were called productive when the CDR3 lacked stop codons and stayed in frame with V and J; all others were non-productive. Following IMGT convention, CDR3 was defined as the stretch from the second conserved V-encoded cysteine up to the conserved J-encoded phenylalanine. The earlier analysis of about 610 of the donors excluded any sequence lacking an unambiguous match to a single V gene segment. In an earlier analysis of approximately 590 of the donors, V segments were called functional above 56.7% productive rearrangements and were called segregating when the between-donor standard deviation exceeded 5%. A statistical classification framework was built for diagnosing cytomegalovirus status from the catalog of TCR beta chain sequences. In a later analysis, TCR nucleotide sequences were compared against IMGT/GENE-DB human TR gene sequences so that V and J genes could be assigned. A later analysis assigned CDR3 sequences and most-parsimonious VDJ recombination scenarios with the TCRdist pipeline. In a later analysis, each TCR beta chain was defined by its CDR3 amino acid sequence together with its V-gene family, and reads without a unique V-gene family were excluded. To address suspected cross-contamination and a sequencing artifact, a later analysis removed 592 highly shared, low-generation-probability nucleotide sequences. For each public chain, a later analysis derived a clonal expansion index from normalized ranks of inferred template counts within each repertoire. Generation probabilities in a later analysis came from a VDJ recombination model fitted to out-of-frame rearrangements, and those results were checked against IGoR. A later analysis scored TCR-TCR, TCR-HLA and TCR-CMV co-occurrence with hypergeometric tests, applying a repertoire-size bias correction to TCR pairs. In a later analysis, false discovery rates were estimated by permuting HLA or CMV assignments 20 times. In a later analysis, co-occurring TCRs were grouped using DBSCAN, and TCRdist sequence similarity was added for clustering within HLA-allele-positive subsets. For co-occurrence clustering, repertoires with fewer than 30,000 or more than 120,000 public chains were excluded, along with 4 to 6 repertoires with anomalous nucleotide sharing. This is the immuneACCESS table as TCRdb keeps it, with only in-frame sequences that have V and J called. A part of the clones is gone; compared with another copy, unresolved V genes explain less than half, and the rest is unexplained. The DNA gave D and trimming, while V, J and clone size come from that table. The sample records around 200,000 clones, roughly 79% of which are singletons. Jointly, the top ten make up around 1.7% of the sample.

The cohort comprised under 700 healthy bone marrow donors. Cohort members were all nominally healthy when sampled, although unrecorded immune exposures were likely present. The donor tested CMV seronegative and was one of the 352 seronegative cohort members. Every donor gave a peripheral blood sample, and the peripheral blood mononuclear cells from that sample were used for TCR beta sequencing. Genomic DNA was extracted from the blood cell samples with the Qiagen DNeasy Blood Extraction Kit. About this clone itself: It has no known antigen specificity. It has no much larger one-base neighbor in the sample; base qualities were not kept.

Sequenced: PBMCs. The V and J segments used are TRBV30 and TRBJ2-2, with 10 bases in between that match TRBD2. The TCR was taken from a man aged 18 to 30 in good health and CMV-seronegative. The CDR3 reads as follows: CAWSGLAGIGTGELFF. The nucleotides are TGTGCCTGGAGTGGACTAGCGGGTATAGGCACCGGGGAGCTGTTTTTT.